Following are 25 T cell receptor beta chains from one sample sequenced in a study of blood T cell repertoires in COVID-19. The table came from immunoSEQ multiplex PCR; TCRdb's copy has only in-frame clones and leaves some out. Of about 110,000 clones in the sample, roughly 84% were seen once. The source material was peripheral blood. These receptors originate from a human donor in a cohort sampled during active COVID-19.

V and J are TRBV5-1 and TRBJ1-2; D possibly corresponds to TRBD1 (5 bases). This CDR3 spans 13 amino acids. Germline V CDR1 and CDR2: SGHRS, YFSETQ. V lost 0 bases, J lost 8 bases, and 11 bases lay in between. This chain's CDR3 is CASSLEAGQGYTF. CDR3 coding DNA: TGCGCCAGCAGCTTGGAGGCAGGGCAAGGCTACACCTTC.

This clone was seen just once. This chain links TRBV27 with TRBJ2-3, with D tentatively TRBD2 (5 bases). Trimming left V 6 bases short and J 0 bases short, with 13 bases between. CDR1 is MNHEY, CDR2 SMNVEV, per germline (reference sequence). The CDR3 contains 15 residues. In nucleotides, the CDR3 is TGTGCCAGCAGATCTAGCAGGCTGAGCACAGATACGCAGTATTTT. Its protein product is CASRSSRLSTDTQYF.

The V call is TRBV12-3 or TRBV12-4, the J call TRBJ1-6; D is unclear. With 4 bases removed from V and 11 bases from J, the gap between germline ends came to 9 bases. The length of the CDR3 is 12 residues. The CDR3 region has the DNA TGTGCCAGCAGTTCAACATATCCACCCCTCCACTTT. Translation: CASSSTYPPLHF.

This chain links TRBV4-3 with TRBJ1-2, with 9 bases aligning to TRBD1. The CDR3 sequence is 18 residues long. The V gene's germline CDR1 is LGHNA and CDR2 YSLEER. V lost 6 bases and J lost 4; bases outside the gene matches: 18. The CDR3 nucleotides are TGCGCCAGCAGACATTCTCGGACAGGGGCTCCTCTTTCCTATGGCTACACCTTC. It translates to CASRHSRTGAPLSYGYTF.

The rearrangement links TRBV5-1 to TRBJ2-7; 7 positions match TRBD1. The CDR3 contains 16 residues. The germline V gene has CDR1 SGHRS and CDR2 YFSETQ. J lost 1 base, V lost 4 bases, and 11 bases had no gene match. In DNA, the CDR3 is TGCGCCAGCAGCGACGTAGCCGGGACAGCGTCCTACGAGCAGTACTTC. Translating gives CASSDVAGTASYEQYF.

The chain has TRBV19 and TRBJ2-4; no firm D call. V lost 1 base to trimming and J lost 3 bases, with 10 bases between them. CDR1 and CDR2 (germline): LNHDA, SQIVND (reference sequence). This CDR3 contains 15 residues. This CDR3 reads CASSIVSTGKNIQYF. CDR3 coding DNA: TGTGCCAGTAGTATAGTTTCGACGGGCAAAAACATTCAGTACTTC.

This chain connects TRBV7-9 to TRBJ2-5; D not certain. V dropped 5 bases and J dropped 7 bases, with 11 bases sitting between them. Germline lookup yields CDR1 SEHNR and CDR2 FQNEAQ (reference sequence). The CDR3 runs to 12 residues. The CDR3 DNA reads TGTGCCAGCAGCCCCGATTCGCGGACCCAGTACTTC. Translated, it gives CASSPDSRTQYF.

The chain is built from TRBV7-2 and TRBJ1-2; the match to TRBD1 covers 7 bases. Trimming took 6 bases from V and 7 from J; bases not matched to a gene: 17. In germline, CDR1 is SGHTA, CDR2 FQGNSA. The CDR3 length is 16 residues. The CDR3 DNA is TGTGCCAGCAGTCCTGGGTGGACAGGCCGTATTGGTGGCTACACCTTC. Its translation: CASSPGWTGRIGGYTF. Together with reference TRBV7-2 and TRBJ1-2, the CDR3 gives the full variable domain: GAGVSQSPSNKVTEKGKDVELRCDPISGHTALYWYRQSLGQGLEFLIYFQGNSAPDKSGLPSDRFSAERTGGSVSTLTIQRTQQEDSAVYLCASSPGWTGRIGGYTFGSGTRLTVV.

The chain links TRBV12-3 or TRBV12-4 to TRBJ2-7, with D possibly matching TRBD1 (6 bases). Deletions cut 3 bases from V and 7 bases from J, with 13 bases between. The CDR3 length is 13 residues. CDR3 nucleotides: TGTGCCAGCAGTTTCCAGGGGCGAGGGGAGCAGTACTTC. It codes for CASSFQGRGEQYF.

The gene calls are TRBV28 and TRBJ2-7; 13 positions match TRBD2. The trim removed 4 bases at V and 5 bases at J, leaving 8 bases unmatched. The germline V gene encodes CDR1 MDHEN and CDR2 SYDVKM. CDR3 length: 16 residues. The CDR3 region has the DNA TGTGCCAGCAGTTCGTGGACTAGCGGGAGTCCGAACGAGCAGTACTTC. It specifies CASSSWTSGSPNEQYF.

The rearrangement uses TRBV18 and TRBJ2-2; D is ambiguous. The CDR3 is made up of 13 amino acids. V dropped 3 bases and J dropped 2 bases, with 4 bases sitting between them. Germline-derived CDR1 and CDR2 are KGHSH and LQKENI. The CDR3, as DNA: TGTGCCAGCTCACCCCTTAACACCGGGGAGCTGTTTTTT. Translating gives CASSPLNTGELFF.

This chain joins TRBV5-3 and TRBJ1-1; D uncertain. Being an ORF, TRBV5-3 has a function that is uncertain. CDR3 size: 14 residues. The ends were cut back, 2 bases at V and 5 bases at J, with 13 bases in the middle. CDR3 loop: CARSFLITGTEAFF. DNA for the CDR3: TGTGCCAGAAGCTTCCTGATAACCGGTACTGAAGCTTTCTTT.

This chain uses TRBV6-2 or TRBV6-3 with TRBJ2-3; the match to TRBD2 covers 8 bases. CDR1 MNHEY and CDR2 SVGEGT come from the germline V gene. This CDR3 comprises 14 residues. The V gene end was trimmed by 7 bases and the J gene end by 3 bases; junction bases not matched to a gene: 6. This CDR3 is CASTPGLGTDTQYF. DNA for the CDR3: TGTGCCAGCACCCCGGGACTAGGAACAGATACGCAGTATTTT.

This chain joins TRBV7-8 and TRBJ2-1, with 9 nucleotides matching TRBD2. J lost 2 bases, V lost 1 base, and 6 bases had no gene match. CDR1 is SGHVS and CDR2 is FQNEAQ in the germline V gene. The CDR3 is 17 amino acids. The CDR3 bases are TGTGCCAGCAGCTTAGGAGGTGGACTAGCGACCTACAATGAGCAGTTCTTC. It is translated as CASSLGGGLATYNEQFF.

About this clone itself: Sequence at one end of the junction differs from germline and may be a read error. V and J are TRBV5-6 and TRBJ1-3; D gene uncertain. The germline V gene has CDR1 SGHDT and CDR2 YYEEEE. The CDR3 length is 18 residues. CDR3: CASSLGAVRKLSGNIIYF. CDR3 sequence (DNA): TGTGCCAGCAGCTTGGGGGCAGTTAGGAAGCTATCTGGAAACATCATATATTTT.

The V call is TRBV9, the J call TRBJ2-2; D perhaps matches TRBD2 (5 bases). CDR1 is SGDLS and CDR2 is YYNGEE in the germline V gene. V lost 4 bases and J 2 bases, leaving 12 bases between the germline ends. The CDR3 is 15 residues long. DNA for the CDR3: TGTGCCAGCAGCACATTGGGAGTCAACACCGGGGAGCTGTTTTTT. It translates to CASSTLGVNTGELFF.

V gene TRBV28 combines with J gene TRBJ2-5, with D perhaps TRBD2 (6 bases). Germline V CDR1 and CDR2: MDHEN, SYDVKM. V gave up 2 bases and J gave up 7 bases, with 23 bases separating them. The CDR3 has 17 amino acids. CDR3 in amino acids: CASSLIRMVLAGGTQYF. The DNA of the CDR3 is TGTGCCAGCAGTTTAATCAGGATGGTGCTTGCCGGGGGGACCCAGTACTTC.

The chain has TRBV2 and TRBJ1-2, with a weak D call TRBD1 (6 bases). The CDR3 contains 13 residues. Between the trimmed V and J ends, which lost 7 bases and 3 bases, there was a span of 12 bases. CDR1 is SNHLY, CDR2 FYNNEI, per germline. The CDR3 sequence: CASMEKGDYGYTF. In DNA form, the CDR3 reads TGTGCCAGCATGGAGAAGGGGGACTATGGCTACACCTTC.

The sample holds one count of this clone. The CDR3 sequence: CASGLGGPSNEQFF. In DNA, the CDR3 is TGTGCCAGCGGCTTGGGGGGGCCGAGCAATGAGCAGTTCTTC. The chain uses TRBV28 and TRBJ2-1, with D possibly TRBD2 on 7 matching bases. The CDR3 is made up of 14 amino acids. The germline V and J ends were trimmed by 8 bases and 6 bases, with 17 bases remaining between them. Germline V gene sequence: CDR1 MDHEN, CDR2 SYDVKM.

The CDR3 reads CASSIGQGGDGYTF. CDR3 bases: TGTGCCAGTAGTATTGGACAGGGGGGTGATGGCTACACCTTC. The chain combines TRBV19 with TRBJ1-2; 10 nucleotides line up with TRBD1. V dropped 3 bases and J dropped 6; count of bases not matched to a gene: 4. The CDR3 loop spans 14 amino acids. Per the germline V gene, CDR1 is LNHDA and CDR2 is SQIVND (reference sequence). Full variable domain (rest looked up from reference TRBV19 and TRBJ1-2): DGGITQSPKYLFRKEGQNVTLSCEQNLNHDAMYWYRQDPGQGLRLIYYSQIVNDFQKGDIAEGYSVSREKKESFPLTVTSAQKNPTAFYLCASSIGQGGDGYTFGSGTRLTVV.

This clone showed up many times. The V gene is TRBV7-9, the J gene TRBJ2-1; a weak D match, TRBD2 (5 bases). Germline V gene lookup returns CDR1 SEHNR and CDR2 FQNEAQ (reference sequence). Trimming cost V 3 bases and J 8 bases, with 17 bases left between them. The CDR3 is 15 residues long. The CDR3, as DNA: TGTGCCAGCAGCTTTCGAGGGAGTTCGTCCTATGAGCAGTTCTTC. Amino acid sequence: CASSFRGSSSYEQFF. The full variable domain, rest sourced from reference TRBV7-9 and TRBJ2-1, is DTGVSQNPRHKITKRGQNVTFRCDPISEHNRLYWYRQTLGQGPEFLTYFQNEAQLEKSRLLSDRFSAERPKGSFSTLEIQRTEQGDSAMYLCASSFRGSSSYEQFFGPGTRLTVL.

The CDR3 region is CASRGQIEAFF. Here the CDR3 DNA reads TGTGCCAGCAGGGGACAGATTGAAGCTTTCTTT. The V gene is TRBV6-5, the J gene TRBJ1-1, with 7 bases matching TRBD1. The length of the CDR3 is 11 residues. V lost 6 bases and J lost 7; bases outside the gene matches: 2. The germline CDR1 and CDR2 sequences are MNHEY and SVGAGI.

This clone was observed a few times. The chain carries TRBV19 and TRBJ2-3, with D possibly matching TRBD2 (5 bases). The germline V and J ends were trimmed by 10 bases and 3 bases, with 20 bases remaining between them. The CDR3 totals 15 residues. Germline CDR1 is LNHDA and CDR2 is SQIVND (reference sequence). CDR3 in amino acids: CATSGGSPGTDTQYF. The CDR3 DNA sequence: TGTGCCACCAGTGGCGGGTCCCCCGGGACAGATACGCAGTATTTT.

The V call is TRBV10-2, the J call TRBJ2-1; 7 bases are shared with TRBD2. Trimming removed 2 bases from V and 3 bases from J; junction bases left unmatched: 7. Germline V gene sequence: CDR1 WSHSY, CDR2 SAAADI. The CDR3 is 16 amino acids. The CDR3 nucleotides read TGCGCCAGCAGTGAGAGGCCGGGAGGTATCTACAATGAGCAGTTCTTC. Translating it yields CASSERPGGIYNEQFF.

A remark on this clone: This specimen includes other DNA sequences encoding the same CDR3. The V call is TRBV7-6, the J call TRBJ2-3; D may be TRBD2 (5 bases). The germline V gene encodes CDR1 SGHVS and CDR2 FNYEAQ. V lost 3 bases, J lost 2 bases, and 15 bases lay in between. The CDR3 is 16 residues long. The CDR3 DNA sequence: TGTGCCAGCAGCTTGGGATCCAGCGGAAACACAGATACGCAGTATTTT. It encodes CASSLGSSGNTDTQYF.